These 26 T cell receptor beta chains were all obtained from the same sample, sequenced in a study of blood T cell repertoires in COVID-19. Profiled with immunoSEQ multiplex PCR; TCRdb holds only in-frame clones, not every one. Of roughly 260,000 clones listed, 75% to 85% were seen once; the top ten hold 4.7%. The sample was peripheral blood. The receptors derive from a woman in her seventies with acute or convalescent COVID-19.

The chain joins TRBV28 to TRBJ1-4, with D hard to call. With 5 bases removed from V and 3 bases from J, the gap between germline ends came to 13 bases. The germline CDR1 and CDR2 sequences are MDHEN and SYDVKM. The CDR3 loop spans 15 amino acids. In DNA form, the CDR3 reads TGTGCCAGCAGTATCCCCGGGTCCTCTAATGAAAAACTGTTTTTT. Translated: CASSIPGSSNEKLFF.

As DNA, the CDR3 is TGTGCCAGCAGTTTAATGGGGAGGGGCGTCAAATCACCCCTCCACTTT. Protein sequence: CASSLMGRGVKSPLHF. The J gene is TRBJ1-6, the V gene TRBV28; D may be TRBD1 (5 bases). Deletions cut 2 bases from V and 10 bases from J, with 18 bases between. Germline CDR1 and CDR2: MDHEN and SYDVKM. The CDR3 has 16 residues.

The chain couples TRBV5-1 to TRBJ1-1, with 10 bases that match TRBD1. Per germline, CDR1 SGHRS and CDR2 YFSETQ. V shed 4 bases, J shed 5 bases, and the junction held 8 bases outside the gene matches. CDR3 length: 15 residues. Written as DNA, the CDR3 is TGCGCCAGCAGCCTTTGGTTGGACAGGGGGACTGAAGCTTTCTTT. This gives the protein CASSLWLDRGTEAFF.

The genes are TRBV29-1 and TRBJ1-2; D ambiguous. This CDR3 is 12 amino acids long. Deletions cut 0 bases from V and 2 bases from J, with 4 bases between. CDR1 SQVTM and CDR2 ANQGSEA come from the germline V gene. CDR3 in DNA: TGCAGCGTTGAAGATATAAACTATGGCTACACCTTC. Its protein product is CSVEDINYGYTF.

J is TRBJ1-1 and V is TRBV6-2 or TRBV6-3; 8 positions agree with TRBD1. The CDR3 runs 17 residues. The J segment lost 1 base and the V segment lost 7 bases, leaving 14 bases of the junction unmatched. The germline V gene encodes CDR1 MNHEY and CDR2 SVGEGT. The CDR3 region is CASTPSRTGPANTEAFF. DNA for the CDR3: TGTGCCAGCACCCCAAGTCGGACAGGGCCGGCGAACACTGAAGCTTTCTTT.

The chain employs TRBV4-1 and TRBJ1-2; the D gene is possibly TRBD1 (6 bases). Germline lookup yields CDR1 MGHRA and CDR2 YSYEKL. The CDR3 runs to 15 residues. Trimming removed 1 base at V and 4 bases at J, with 13 bases between. The CDR3 nucleotides read TGCGCCAGCAGCCAAGTGAACGACAGGAGCTATGGCTACACCTTC. It specifies CASSQVNDRSYGYTF.

V gene TRBV13 combines with J gene TRBJ2-3; tentative D call: TRBD2 (5 bases). Germline CDR1 and CDR2: PRHDT and FYEKMQ (reference sequence). The CDR3 length is 14 residues. Trimming left V 4 bases short and J 0 bases short, with 8 bases between. The CDR3 spells CASSSRTSTDTQYF. CDR3 coding DNA: TGTGCCAGCAGCTCAAGGACTAGCACAGATACGCAGTATTTT.

The gene calls are TRBV19 and TRBJ1-4; D may be TRBD1 (5 bases). The V end was cut by 5 bases, the J end by 10 bases, with 14 bases between. The CDR3 spans 13 residues. Germline V CDR1 and CDR2: LNHDA, SQIVND (reference sequence). The CDR3 DNA reads TGTGCCAGTAGTCCCGGAGGGGTGGGAAAACTGTTTTTT. Amino acids: CASSPGGVGKLFF.

The V and J genes are TRBV6-1 and TRBJ1-1, with a weak D call TRBD1 (5 bases). Trimming removed 2 bases from V and 7 bases from J, with 14 bases in between. Germline V gene data show CDR1 as MNHNS and CDR2 as SASEGT. CDR3 length: 14 amino acids. The CDR3 is CASSENLVQGEAFF. DNA of the CDR3: TGTGCCAGCAGTGAAAATCTCGTGCAGGGTGAAGCTTTCTTT.

The chain joins TRBV19 to TRBJ2-5; D is unresolved. V lost 5 bases, J lost 7 bases, and 14 bases lay in between. This CDR3 region has 13 residues. Germline CDR1 reads LNHDA; CDR2 reads SQIVND (reference sequence). The CDR3 protein is CASSLGRLGTQYF. In DNA form, the CDR3 reads TGTGCCAGTAGTTTGGGCAGGTTAGGGACCCAGTACTTC.

This chain connects TRBV11-2 to TRBJ2-5; 7 nucleotides agree with TRBD2. Per germline, CDR1 SGHAT and CDR2 FQNNGV. J gave up 1 base and V 3 bases, and 5 bases lay outside the gene matches. The CDR3 is 15 residues long. CDR3 DNA: TGTGCCAGCAGCTTTGCGGCTAGCGGCCAAGAGACCCAGTACTTC. It codes for CASSFAASGQETQYF. Full variable domain (rest looked up from reference TRBV11-2 and TRBJ2-5): EAGVAQSPRYKIIEKRQSVAFWCNPISGHATLYWYQQILGQGPKLLIQFQNNGVVDDSQLPKDRFSAERLKGVDSTLKIQPAKLEDSAVYLCASSFAASGQETQYFGPGTRLLVL.

The V gene is TRBV7-2, the J gene TRBJ2-7, with 7 positions matching TRBD1. Trimming took 1 base from V and 2 from J; bases not matched to a gene: 2. There are 14 residues in the CDR3. Per the germline V gene, CDR1 is SGHTA and CDR2 is FQGNSA. The DNA of the CDR3 is TGTGCCAGCAGCTTAGACCAGGGGGCCTACGAGCAGTACTTC. Translated: CASSLDQGAYEQYF. The full variable domain, completed using reference TRBV7-2 and TRBJ2-7, is GAGVSQSPSNKVTEKGKDVELRCDPISGHTALYWYRQSLGQGLEFLIYFQGNSAPDKSGLPSDRFSAERTGGSVSTLTIQRTQQEDSAVYLCASSLDQGAYEQYFGPGTRLTVT.

With regard to this clone: The junction departs from germline at one end; a sequencing error may be responsible. The chain couples TRBV10-3 to TRBJ2-2, with a possible D match to TRBD2 (5 bases). The V gene's germline CDR1 is ENHRY and CDR2 SYGVKD. CDR3 size: 16 residues. The CDR3 here is CAISEVGLLNAGELFF. CDR3 coding DNA: TGTGCCATCAGTGAAGTTGGACTGCTGAACGCCGGGGAGCTGTTTTTT.

V is TRBV11-1 and J is TRBJ2-2; D perhaps matches TRBD2 (6 bases). Germline loops: CDR1 SGHAT, CDR2 FQDESV (reference sequence). The CDR3 totals 16 residues. Trimming left V 5 bases short and J 2 bases short, with 15 bases between. The CDR3 coding sequence is TGTGCCAGCAGCCGGCTTGCGGGGTTAAACACCGGGGAGCTGTTTTTT. It is translated as CASSRLAGLNTGELFF.

V and J are TRBV7-2 and TRBJ2-5; TRBD2 is a possible D gene (6 bases). The CDR3 length is 14 residues. Germline loops: CDR1 SGHTA, CDR2 FQGNSA. With 5 bases removed from V and 5 bases from J, the gap between germline ends came to 15 bases. CDR3 residues: CASSPAWGRETQYF. In DNA form, the CDR3 reads TGTGCCAGCAGCCCCGCCTGGGGGAGGGAGACCCAGTACTTC.

This clone was counted a few times. J is TRBJ1-1 and V is TRBV5-1, with TRBD1 matching over 7 bases. Germline CDR1 reads SGHRS; CDR2 reads YFSETQ. The CDR3 runs 15 residues. V shed 0 bases and J 1 base; nucleotides not matched to a gene: 3. CDR3 DNA sequence: TGCGCCAGCAGCTTGGGGGACAGCTGGAACACTGAAGCTTTCTTT. Its protein product is CASSLGDSWNTEAFF. Variable domain in full (rest from reference TRBV5-1 and TRBJ1-1): KAGVTQTPRYLIKTRGQQVTLSCSPISGHRSVSWYQQTPGQGLQFLFEYFSETQRNKGNFPGRFSGRQFSNSRSEMNVSTLELGDSALYLCASSLGDSWNTEAFFGQGTRLTVV.

The chain couples TRBV5-1 to TRBJ1-1; 8 bases fit TRBD1. Germline V gene sequence: CDR1 SGHRS, CDR2 YFSETQ. The CDR3 is 16 residues long. J lost 3 bases, V lost 2 bases, and 9 bases had no gene match. CDR3 in DNA: TGCGCCAGCAGCTTAGGGACAGGAATGGGGGACACTGAAGCTTTCTTT. Amino acids: CASSLGTGMGDTEAFF.

This clone was picked up a small number of times. The sample holds other DNA sequences that translate to the same CDR3. This chain links TRBV7-2 with TRBJ1-2; 7 bases are a match to TRBD1. After removal of 4 bases from V and 4 bases from J, the junction contained 3 bases not matched to a gene. Germline V gene data show CDR1 as SGHTA and CDR2 as FQGNSA. This CDR3 has 13 amino acids. CDR3 bases: TGTGCCAGCAGCTCCTCAGGGGGCTATGGCTACACCTTC. The encoded protein is CASSSSGGYGYTF.

V usage is TRBV29-1 and J usage is TRBJ1-4; weak D call: TRBD1 (5 bases). V was cut by 7 bases and J by 0 bases, with 15 bases left in between. The germline V gene has CDR1 SQVTM and CDR2 ANQGSEA. The CDR3 has 15 residues. The CDR3 protein is CSALRQSATNEKLFF. Here the CDR3 DNA reads TGCAGCGCCCTGCGACAGTCAGCAACTAATGAAAAACTGTTTTTT.

The chain couples TRBV28 to TRBJ1-4, with 8 nucleotides matching TRBD1. The V gene end was trimmed by 8 bases and the J gene end by 6 bases; junction bases not matched to a gene: 17. The CDR3 sequence is 17 residues long. CDR1 and CDR2 from the germline V gene are MDHEN and SYDVKM. CDR3: CASYPPRGTGAYEKLFF. The DNA of the CDR3 is TGTGCCAGCTATCCCCCAAGGGGGACAGGAGCATATGAAAAACTGTTTTTT.

The chain joins TRBV7-8 to TRBJ1-1; D gene uncertain. This CDR3 is 13 amino acids long. Trimming shortened V by 5 bases and J by 0 bases, and 7 bases separated the two germline ends. The germline V gene encodes CDR1 SGHVS and CDR2 FQNEAQ. The CDR3 bases are TGTGCCAGCAGCCGGAACATGAACACTGAAGCTTTCTTT. This sequence encodes CASSRNMNTEAFF.

The rearrangement uses TRBV6-6 and TRBJ2-7; 7 bases are a match to TRBD1. The CDR3 runs 15 residues. Germline loops: CDR1 MNHNY, CDR2 SVGAGI (reference sequence). Trimming took 7 bases from V and 2 from J; bases not matched to a gene: 11. CDR3 sequence reads: CASTIDRVAPYEQYF. As DNA, the CDR3 is TGTGCCAGCACCATAGACAGGGTCGCACCCTACGAGCAGTACTTC.

The V gene is TRBV24-1, the J gene TRBJ2-4; 7 positions match TRBD1. Germline V gives CDR1 KGHDR, CDR2 SFDVKD. Losses at the gene ends were 0 bases for V and 2 bases for J; bases not matched to a gene: 6. This CDR3 is built from 17 residues. The CDR3 here is CATSDLFSRGSKNIQYF. In nucleotides, the CDR3 is TGTGCCACCAGTGATTTGTTTTCCAGGGGGTCCAAAAACATTCAGTACTTC.

The chain is built from TRBV19 and TRBJ2-2; 10 bases are shared with TRBD1. The CDR3 has 14 residues. Germline V CDR1 and CDR2: LNHDA, SQIVND (reference sequence). The ends lost 7 bases at V and 7 bases at J; junction bases unmatched: 6. The CDR3 loop is CASTLTGGYGELFF. The DNA for the CDR3 is TGTGCCAGTACCCTGACAGGGGGCTACGGGGAGCTGTTTTTT.

The chain couples TRBV6-5 to TRBJ2-5; D may be TRBD1 (6 bases). The CDR3 runs 13 residues. With 6 bases removed from V and 5 bases from J, the gap between germline ends came to 13 bases. Germline V lookup: CDR1 MNHEY, CDR2 SVGAGI. The CDR3 DNA is TGTGCCAGCAGCGCACAGGGATCGGAGACCCAGTACTTC. Its translation: CASSAQGSETQYF.

J is TRBJ1-1 and V is TRBV18; possibly TRBD1 for D (5 bases). Germline V CDR1 and CDR2: KGHSH, LQKENI. CDR3 size: 14 residues. V was cut by 8 bases and J by 4 bases, with 17 bases left in between. CDR3 coding DNA: TGTGCCAGCACCCCGGGGGTGGTGGGCACTGAAGCTTTCTTT. It is translated as CASTPGVVGTEAFF.